These 32 T cell receptor beta chains share one sample of origin, sequenced in a study of T cell clones after liver transplantation (dated by TCRdb to the late 2010s). Proliferating CFSE-low cells from the MLR were sequenced to define alloreactive TCRbeta sequences. Antigens for these TCRs are unknown. Library preparation was by the immunoSEQ multiplex PCR assay. The table comes from immuneACCESS by way of TCRdb, which keeps in-frame sequences with V and J called. Part of the clones is missing from these tables; in studies checked, under half for an unresolved V gene and the rest for unknown reasons. This sample is represented by around 4,800 clones; 20% to 30% of them were singletons. The ten largest clones capture 14% of the sample. The sequenced sample consisted of CD4+ T cells from cultured PBMCs. The receptors originated from a human patient who received a liver transplant. Some T cells may have been brought in with the graft after a transplant.

V is TRBV5-4 and J is TRBJ2-2; tentatively, D is TRBD1 (6 bases). V was pared by 0 bases and J by 3 bases, with 15 bases between. CDR3 length equals 17 residues. CDR1 SGHNT and CDR2 YYREEE come from the germline V gene (reference sequence). CDR3 sequence: CASSLGGPQADTGELFF. CDR3 DNA: TGTGCCAGCAGCTTGGGGGGGCCCCAAGCGGACACCGGGGAGCTGTTTTTT.

This clone was observed a handful of times. V usage is TRBV7-9 and J usage is TRBJ2-5, with D possibly TRBD2 on 6 matching bases. V gave up 6 bases and J gave up 3 bases, with 14 bases separating them. Germline assignment: CDR1 SEHNR and CDR2 FQNEAQ (reference sequence). This CDR3 has 14 residues. CDR3: CASRVVSGEETQYF. For the CDR3, the DNA is TGTGCCAGCAGGGTGGTATCGGGGGAAGAGACCCAGTACTTC. The full variable domain, rest sourced from reference TRBV7-9 and TRBJ2-5, is DTGVSQNPRHKITKRGQNVTFRCDPISEHNRLYWYRQTLGQGPEFLTYFQNEAQLEKSRLLSDRFSAERPKGSFSTLEIQRTEQGDSAMYLCASRVVSGEETQYFGPGTRLLVL.

This clone was seen a few times. This chain links TRBV19 with TRBJ1-2, with D perhaps TRBD1 (5 bases). The V gene's germline CDR1 is LNHDA and CDR2 SQIVND (reference sequence). Between the trimmed V and J ends, which lost 1 base and 4 bases, there was a span of 13 bases. The CDR3 is 15 residues long. CDR3 sequence (DNA): TGTGCCAGTAGTATAGCCCGGGAAGGGGCCTATGGCTACACCTTC. Its translation: CASSIAREGAYGYTF.

CDR3 sequence (DNA): TGTGCCAGCAGCTTAACCAGGGGAACGGGGGCCAACGTCCTGACTTTC. Translating it yields CASSLTRGTGANVLTF. This sequence joins TRBV5-4 and TRBJ2-6, with D possibly matching TRBD1 (6 bases). The CDR3 totals 16 residues. In germline, CDR1 is SGHNT, CDR2 YYREEE (reference sequence). V was clipped by 2 bases and J by 4 bases, with 13 bases between them.

The chain recombines TRBV19 with TRBJ1-1, with 7 positions matching TRBD1. The CDR3 runs 15 residues. The trim removed 7 bases at V and 0 bases at J, leaving 8 bases unmatched. The germline V gene has CDR1 LNHDA and CDR2 SQIVND (reference sequence). The DNA for the CDR3 is TGTGCCAGTACAGGGGGTCAAGTCGTGAACACTGAAGCTTTCTTT. Translation gives CASTGGQVVNTEAFF. Together with reference TRBV19 and TRBJ1-1, the CDR3 gives the full variable domain: DGGITQSPKYLFRKEGQNVTLSCEQNLNHDAMYWYRQDPGQGLRLIYYSQIVNDFQKGDIAEGYSVSREKKESFPLTVTSAQKNPTAFYLCASTGGQVVNTEAFFGQGTRLTVV.

This clone was seen a handful of times. The chain has TRBV7-2 and TRBJ1-6; D unresolved. Germline lookup yields CDR1 SGHTA and CDR2 FQGNSA. Trimming left V 0 bases short and J 8 bases short, with 26 bases between. The length of the CDR3 is 20 residues. The CDR3 reads CASSLANMRRARDSDSPLHF. In DNA form, the CDR3 reads TGTGCCAGCAGCTTAGCGAATATGAGGCGGGCTCGGGATTCGGATTCACCCCTCCACTTT. Full variable domain (outside the CDR3, taken from reference TRBV7-2 and TRBJ1-6): GAGVSQSPSNKVTEKGKDVELRCDPISGHTALYWYRQSLGQGLEFLIYFQGNSAPDKSGLPSDRFSAERTGGSVSTLTIQRTQQEDSAVYLCASSLANMRRARDSDSPLHFGNGTRLTVT.

CDR3 coding DNA: TGTGCCAGCAGCCTCTCGGTCGGGGGCACAGATACGCAGTATTTT. Translating gives CASSLSVGGTDTQYF. This chain uses TRBV7-2 with TRBJ2-3, with D possibly TRBD2 on 5 matching bases. CDR3 length: 15 residues. CDR1 is SGHTA and CDR2 is FQGNSA in the germline V gene. V dropped 5 bases and J dropped 1 base, with 13 bases sitting between them.

In this sample, this clone turned up a few times. V usage is TRBV11-1 and J usage is TRBJ1-2, with unresolved D. The CDR3 extends over 14 amino acids. Trimming removed 1 base from V and 0 bases from J, with 6 bases in between. Germline CDR1 SGHAT, CDR2 FQDESV (reference sequence). CDR3 sequence reads: CASSLVVANYGYTF. The CDR3 DNA follows: TGTGCCAGCAGCTTAGTTGTAGCTAACTATGGCTACACCTTC.

Sample share makes this clone medium-sized (0.01 to 0.1%). The CDR3 DNA sequence: TGTGCCAGCAGGGGGGAAGAGACCCAGTACTTC. This sequence encodes CASRGEETQYF. This rearrangement joins TRBV2 to TRBJ2-5, with D tentatively TRBD1 or TRBD2 (5 bases each). Germline lookup yields CDR1 SNHLY and CDR2 FYNNEI. V dropped 6 bases and J dropped 3 bases, with 5 bases sitting between them. The CDR3 sequence is 11 residues long.

The table lists this clone with a few counts. This chain joins TRBV19 and TRBJ2-5, with D uncertain. The CDR3 contains 14 residues. Trimming removed 8 bases at V and 5 bases at J, with 18 bases between. Per the germline V gene, CDR1 is LNHDA and CDR2 is SQIVND (reference sequence). The CDR3 spells CASSLDPASETQYF. In DNA form, the CDR3 reads TGTGCCAGTTCACTTGATCCGGCATCCGAGACCCAGTACTTC.

This clone has more than one count but fewer than ten. The rearrangement uses TRBV5-4 and TRBJ2-4, with unresolved D. This CDR3 comprises 11 residues. The germline CDR1 and CDR2 sequences are SGHNT and YYREEE (reference sequence). V was pared by 8 bases and J by 8 bases, with 11 bases between. The CDR3: CARGSRDIQYF. The DNA of the CDR3 is TGTGCCAGGGGTAGCCGGGACATTCAGTACTTC.

Turning to this clone: Relative to the germline gene, one junction end is altered; a read error may explain this. Other DNA sequences within the sample encode an identical CDR3. The rearrangement uses TRBV29-1 and TRBJ2-1; 8 bases agree with TRBD2. The CDR3 consists of 13 residues. From germline, CDR1 is SQVTM and CDR2 ANQGSEA. CDR3 DNA sequence: TGCAGCGTGGAAGCCCGGGGGGGGGATGAGCAGTTCTTC. It specifies CSVEARGGDEQFF.

This clone was picked up a small number of times. The chain combines TRBV6-6 with TRBJ2-7; 7 bases match TRBD2. CDR1 MNHNY and CDR2 SVGAGI come from the germline V gene (reference sequence). The CDR3 is made up of 12 amino acids. J lost 9 bases, V lost 6 bases, and 8 bases had no gene match. The CDR3 loop reads CASSHGGTGQYF. CDR3 sequence (DNA): TGTGCCAGCAGCCACGGGGGGACCGGGCAGTACTTC.

This clone was observed a few times. The J gene is TRBJ2-5, the V gene TRBV5-4; D tentatively fits TRBD1 or TRBD2 (5 bases each). CDR1 and CDR2 (germline): SGHNT, YYREEE (reference sequence). The CDR3 runs 13 residues. Trimming removed 3 bases from V and 1 base from J, with 7 bases in between. The CDR3 DNA reads as TGTGCCAGCAGCTACGGGGCCCAAGAGACCCAGTACTTC. This encodes CASSYGAQETQYF.

This clone has only a few counts. The J gene is TRBJ2-7, the V gene TRBV18; 15 positions agree with TRBD2. Unmatched junction bases numbered 3, after V lost 2 bases and J lost 4 bases. This CDR3 region has 16 residues. CDR1 and CDR2 from the germline V gene are KGHSH and LQKENI. CDR3 residues: CASSPGLAGGFYEQYF. The CDR3 DNA sequence: TGTGCCAGCTCACCAGGACTAGCGGGGGGGTTTTACGAGCAGTACTTC.

This clone is labeled as large. The chain is built from TRBV7-3 and TRBJ2-6; 7 bases agree with TRBD1. V was pared by 6 bases and J by 1 base, with 6 bases of the junction left unmatched. Germline V lookup: CDR1 SGHTA, CDR2 FQGTGA. CDR3 size: 16 residues. In DNA form, the CDR3 reads TGTGCCAGCAGTAGACAGGGTTCTTCTGGGGCCAACGTCCTGACTTTC. It is translated as CASSRQGSSGANVLTF.

The V gene is TRBV7-2, the J gene TRBJ2-5; either TRBD1 or TRBD2 may supply D (5 bases each). Trimming left V 6 bases short and J 4 bases short, with 12 bases between. The length of the CDR3 is 13 residues. Looked up from germline, CDR1 is SGHTA and CDR2 is FQGNSA. The CDR3 here is CASSLRDRETQYF. Here the CDR3 DNA reads TGTGCCAGCAGTCTCCGGGACCGAGAGACCCAGTACTTC.

This clone was seen only a few times. The rearrangement links TRBV29-1 to TRBJ2-3; TRBD2 might be the D (6 bases). The CDR3 totals 11 residues. Germline lookup yields CDR1 SQVTM and CDR2 ANQGSEA. V shed 6 bases and J shed 3 bases, with 7 bases lying between them. CDR3 nucleotides: TGCAGCGTAGGACTAACAGATACGCAGTATTTT. Residues: CSVGLTDTQYF.

This clone has just a few counts. V and J are TRBV7-4 and TRBJ2-3; D ambiguous. CDR1 SGHVT and CDR2 SQSDAQ come from the germline V gene. Trimming removed 2 bases from V and 2 bases from J, with 5 bases in between. There are 13 residues in the CDR3. The CDR3 reads CASSLIHTDTQYF. The CDR3 nucleotides are TGTGCCAGCAGCTTAATCCACACAGATACGCAGTATTTT.

This clone is judged large. V is TRBV14 and J is TRBJ2-3; the match to TRBD1 covers 9 bases. V lost 0 bases, J lost 0 bases, and 1 base stayed unmatched. The CDR3 has 16 amino acids. CDR1 and CDR2 from the germline V gene are SGHDN and FVKESK. CDR3 coding DNA: TGTGCCAGCAGCCAAGAAGGACAGGGGAGCACAGATACGCAGTATTTT. Translated: CASSQEGQGSTDTQYF.

A few counts support this clone. Here the CDR3 reads CASSLQGTGANVLTF. CDR3 bases: TGTGCCAGCAGCTTACAGGGAACAGGGGCCAACGTCCTGACTTTC. The chain joins TRBV7-2 to TRBJ2-6; the D gene is possibly TRBD1 (5 bases). The CDR3 is made up of 15 amino acids. Germline V gene sequence: CDR1 SGHTA, CDR2 FQGNSA. V was trimmed by 2 bases and J by 4 bases, leaving 9 bases between them.

By sample fraction, this clone is medium-sized. The J gene is TRBJ1-6, the V gene TRBV18, with D possibly TRBD1 on 6 matching bases. CDR1 is KGHSH, CDR2 LQKENI, per germline. The V end was cut by 5 bases, the J end by 8 bases, with 16 bases between. This CDR3 comprises 15 residues. CDR3 amino acids: CASSKTTGLYSPLHF. The CDR3 DNA reads as TGTGCCAGCTCAAAAACCACAGGGTTATATTCACCCCTCCACTTT.

The V and J genes are TRBV11-3 and TRBJ2-7; D gene ambiguous. The germline CDR1 and CDR2 sequences are SGHNT and YENEEA. There are 15 residues in the CDR3. Deletions cut 3 bases from V and 3 bases from J, with 15 bases between. In DNA, the CDR3 is TGTGCCAGCAGCTTGGGCGCGACGGCATTCTACGAGCAGTACTTC. This gives the protein CASSLGATAFYEQYF.

This clone was picked up a small number of times. The chain is built from TRBV5-1 and TRBJ2-5; tentatively, D is TRBD1 or TRBD2 (6 bases each). The V end lost 5 bases, the J end lost 5 bases, and 16 bases lay between the germline ends. The CDR3 runs to 14 residues. Germline lookup yields CDR1 SGHRS and CDR2 YFSETQ. CDR3 in amino acids: CASSVLGGQETQYF. CDR3 bases: TGCGCCAGCAGTGTCTTGGGGGGCCAGGAGACCCAGTACTTC.

For this clone: With only one base between it and a far larger clone, this is likely a read error. The chain employs TRBV27 and TRBJ1-2; the match to TRBD1 covers 7 bases. Germline CDR1 and CDR2: MNHEY and SMNVEV (reference sequence). Losses at the gene ends were 4 bases for V and 8 bases for J; bases not matched to a gene: 10. The CDR3 is 14 amino acids. The chain's CDR3 is CASSSGQVRRGYTF. The CDR3 DNA reads as TGTGCCAGCAGTTCCGGACAGGTGAGGAGGGGCTACACCTTC.

This clone is classed as medium-sized. The chain links TRBV6-1 to TRBJ2-1; TRBD2 matches at 13 bases. The CDR3 consists of 15 residues. J lost 6 bases, V lost 6 bases, and 5 bases had no gene match. The V gene's germline CDR1 is MNHNS and CDR2 SASEGT. The CDR3 DNA reads as TGTGCCAGCAGGCCGGGACTAGCGGGATCCAATGAGCAGTTCTTC. Protein sequence: CASRPGLAGSNEQFF.

Judged by abundance, this clone is medium-sized. The chain combines TRBV2 with TRBJ2-2; 8 bases align to TRBD2. The V and J ends lost 7 bases and 7 bases, in that order; junction bases with no gene match: 8. The germline gives CDR1 SNHLY, CDR2 FYNNEI. CDR3 length: 14 amino acids. CDR3 residues: CASKGLVLVGELFF. The CDR3 nucleotides read TGTGCCAGCAAGGGACTAGTTTTGGTCGGGGAGCTGTTTTTT.

The J gene is TRBJ2-5, the V gene TRBV18; D gene unclear. Trimming took off 3 bases at V and 3 bases at J, with 5 bases between the two ends. CDR1 and CDR2 (germline): KGHSH, LQKENI. This CDR3 comprises 12 residues. DNA for the CDR3: TGTGCCAGCTCACCTGGAAAAGAGACCCAGTACTTC. Amino acids: CASSPGKETQYF.

This clone was recorded a few times. CDR3 amino acids: CASSATVTENTEAFF. The CDR3 coding sequence is TGTGCCAGCAGCGCAACGGTTACAGAGAACACTGAAGCTTTCTTT. The chain employs TRBV6-5 and TRBJ1-1; D ambiguous. In germline, CDR1 is MNHEY, CDR2 SVGAGI. Trimming stripped 6 bases from V and 1 base from J, with 15 bases between. The CDR3 consists of 15 residues.

In its sample, this clone ranks as medium-sized. The J gene is TRBJ2-3, the V gene TRBV29-1, with 9 positions matching TRBD2. Germline values: CDR1 SQVTM, CDR2 ANQGSEA. CDR3 length: 14 residues. V lost 4 bases, J lost 2 bases, and 4 bases stayed unmatched. CDR3 amino acids: CSVAWTSATDTQYF. The CDR3 coding sequence is TGCAGCGTTGCATGGACTAGCGCCACAGATACGCAGTATTTT.

This clone showed up just a few times. The chain recombines TRBV11-2 with TRBJ2-5; D is uncertain. Germline V CDR1 and CDR2: SGHAT, FQNNGV. V dropped 4 bases and J dropped 2 bases, with 11 bases sitting between them. The CDR3 consists of 14 residues. The chain's CDR3 is CASSWAQLQETQYF. The CDR3 DNA follows: TGTGCCAGCAGCTGGGCCCAACTTCAAGAGACCCAGTACTTC. Using reference TRBV11-2 and TRBJ2-5 for the parts outside the CDR3, the full variable domain is EAGVAQSPRYKIIEKRQSVAFWCNPISGHATLYWYQQILGQGPKLLIQFQNNGVVDDSQLPKDRFSAERLKGVDSTLKIQPAKLEDSAVYLCASSWAQLQETQYFGPGTRLLVL.

J is TRBJ2-7 and V is TRBV4-3; D is ambiguous. Trimming stripped 1 base from V and 5 bases from J, with 18 bases between. The V gene's germline CDR1 is LGHNA and CDR2 YSLEER. The CDR3 has 16 amino acids. CDR3 sequence reads: CASSQVFGPSSDEQYF. CDR3 bases: TGCGCCAGCAGCCAAGTTTTTGGACCGTCCTCGGACGAGCAGTACTTC.